This TCR beta chain was captured by sequencing in a study of T cell changes during pregnancy in multiple sclerosis. The CDR3 runs 16 residues. Germline V lookup: CDR1 MNHNY, CDR2 SVGAGI (reference sequence). After removal of 6 bases from V and 2 bases from J, the junction contained 11 bases not matched to a gene. Assay used: immunoSEQ multiplex PCR; TCRdb lists only in-frame clones, some missing. The data show fewer than 40,000 clones, roughly 89% seen once. Sequenced material: CD8+ T cells from peripheral blood mononuclear cells, taken in the second trimester of pregnancy. This sequence joins TRBV6-6 and TRBJ2-7; TRBD2 matches at 9 bases. The sequence was collected from a female donor with multiple sclerosis, enrolled in a pregnancy study. CDR3 sequence (DNA): TGTGCCAGCAGACACCAGGAGGGACTAGCAGCCTACGAGCAGTACTTC. Its protein is CASRHQEGLAAYEQYF.